Many counts were recorded for the clone carrying this T cell receptor (beta chain). The antigen is unknown. Each single cDNA molecule received a unique molecular identifier. TCRdb reprocessed the 5' RACE reads via MiXCR and lists one record per CDR3 protein. The sample holds about 39,000 distinct CDR3 sequences; 5.5% to 7% are singletons and the top ten take roughly 4.4%. The data stem from a study of early T cells in non-severe SARS-CoV-2 infection. Study results and caveats: Anti-spike CD8 responses were favored by VDJdb matching, which missed private and CD4 specificities.

Germline V gene data show CDR1 as MNHEY and CDR2 as SMNVEV (reference sequence). Unmatched junction bases numbered 12, after V lost 6 bases and J lost 4 bases. The CDR3 runs 16 residues. This clonotype was sampled from an adult who was a healthcare worker with PCR-confirmed SARS-CoV-2 infection or an uninfected control (not recorded which). The input for sequencing was whole blood, taken at baseline. The chain couples TRBV27 to TRBJ2-7, with TRBD2 matching 10 bases. The CDR3 spells CASSASSTSGRYEQYF. CDR3 in DNA: TGTGCCAGCAGCGCAAGTTCGACTAGCGGGCGTTACGAGCAGTACTTC.